This TCR beta chain emerged from a study of beta chain features in type 1 diabetes. Study-level findings and limits: Among all four CD4+ subsets, Type 1 diabetes patients had TCRB CDR3s that were moderately but significantly shorter.

Germline CDR1 and CDR2: SGDLS and YYNGEE. The length of the CDR3 is 15 residues. Reverse transcribing all isolated RNA meant expressed TCRB transcripts were sequenced. Profiled with immunoSEQ multiplex PCR; TCRdb holds only in-frame clones, not every one. Of 130,000 to 150,000 clones detected, about 10% appear once; the ten largest clones hold roughly 1.4%. This clone was observed a few times. Its antigen is still unknown. The chain recombines TRBV9 with TRBJ2-5; 12 nucleotides line up with TRBD1. The J call may not be correct, given that the DNA end is closer to TRBJ2-7. The sequenced sample was naive CD4+ T cells from blood. This receptor was taken from a man aged 18 to 30 in good health. The DNA for the CDR3 is TGTGCCAGCAGCGAAGGGACAGGGGGCCGCAACGAGCAGTACTTC. Translating gives CASSEGTGGRNEQYF.